The present entry profiles one TCR beta chain with its context. The ends were cut back, 0 bases at V and 0 bases at J, with 10 bases in the middle. This CDR3 region has 17 residues. Looked up from germline, CDR1 is SGHNT and CDR2 is YYREEE (reference sequence). Amplification used 60 Vbeta primers and 13 Jbeta primers. Repertoires were generated with immunoSEQ multiplex PCR, while TCRdb's copy carries only in-frame clones and drops some. The sample gives some 140,000 clones, 65% to 85% of which show up once; approximately 1% is in the top ten. The entry originates in a study of cytomegalovirus exposure and HLA in healthy donors.

Source material: PBMCs. This chain uses TRBV5-4 with TRBJ2-6, with TRBD2 as a possible D gene (6 bases). The origin of this receptor is a man aged 18 to 30 in good health and CMV-seronegative. CDR3 nucleotides: TGTGCCAGCAGCTTGGGGGGAGGAGGCTCTGGGGCCAACGTCCTGACTTTC. This translates into CASSLGGGGSGANVLTF.